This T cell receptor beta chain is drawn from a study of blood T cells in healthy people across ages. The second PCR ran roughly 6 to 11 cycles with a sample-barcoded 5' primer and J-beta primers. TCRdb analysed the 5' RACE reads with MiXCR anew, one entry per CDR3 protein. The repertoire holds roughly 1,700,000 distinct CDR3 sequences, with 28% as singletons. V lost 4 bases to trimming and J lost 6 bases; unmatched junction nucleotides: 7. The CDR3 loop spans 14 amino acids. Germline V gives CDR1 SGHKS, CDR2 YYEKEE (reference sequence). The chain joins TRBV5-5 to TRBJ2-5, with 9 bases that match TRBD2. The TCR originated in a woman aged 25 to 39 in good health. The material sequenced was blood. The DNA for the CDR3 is TGTGCCAGCAGCCCTAATAGCGGGGGAAAGACCCAGTACTTC. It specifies CASSPNSGGKTQYF.